The T cell receptor (beta chain) under discussion was sequenced for a study of cytomegalovirus exposure and HLA in healthy donors. Study observations and caveats: When a later analysis compared HLA-associated TCR beta chains with equally common others, the HLA-associated chains turned out to be more clonally expanded and to have lower generation probabilities. Looking again later, the authors saw that most CMV-associated TCR beta chains seemed HLA-restricted.

Trimming left V 4 bases short and J 1 base short, with 13 bases between. Germline CDR1 reads MNHEY; CDR2 reads SVGAGI. The CDR3 runs to 15 residues. About this clone: Its specificity is unknown.

The primer mix had 60 Vbeta and 13 Jbeta primers. Data came from immunoSEQ multiplex PCR; TCRdb stores just in-frame clones and leaves some out. This sample's table reports more than 100,000 clones. Sample: PBMCs. This clonotype was obtained from a man aged 35 to 55 in good health and CMV-seronegative. The chain joins TRBV6-5 to TRBJ1-1, with a tentative D call TRBD1 (6 bases). DNA for the CDR3: TGTGCCAGCAGTTTCCCAGGGGCCCAGAACACTGAAGCTTTCTTT. Translation: CASSFPGAQNTEAFF.